The T cell receptor (beta chain) described here comes from a study of blood T cell repertoires in COVID-19. As for the study in general: Material from acute and convalescent COVID-19 was sourced from the United States, Italy and Spain. PBMCs, B-cell-depleted T cells, or T cells provided the cDNA or gDNA that made up the material.

CDR3 length: 14 amino acids. V was clipped by 4 bases and J by 5 bases; unmatched bases: 6. In germline, CDR1 is SGHKS, CDR2 YYEKEE (reference sequence). Per the study methods: Amplifying reference gene primers gave estimates of nucleated cell counts. Using immunoSEQ multiplex PCR, the repertoire was profiled, and TCRdb retains in-frame clones only, with some absent. D and trimming come from the DNA, and the V and J calls and clone size come from that table. The profile shows roughly 88,000 clones, 65% to 85% of them singletons. Points on this clone: The same CDR3 also results from other DNA sequences found in this sample.

Material for sequencing was peripheral blood. This receptor was identified in an elderly woman with acute or convalescent COVID-19. The chain links TRBV5-5 to TRBJ1-1, with 9 bases that match TRBD1. CDR3 sequence: CASSGTGGRTEAFF. Here the CDR3 DNA reads TGTGCCAGCAGCGGCACAGGGGGCAGGACTGAAGCTTTCTTT.